The clone carrying this TCR beta chain has only a few counts. The antigen is unknown. Distinct nucleotide sequences in the sample also encode this CDR3. Assay: immunoSEQ multiplex PCR; the TCRdb copy retains only in-frame clones and omits some. The table lists 110,000 to 150,000 clones, approximately 87% of them singletons. These data come from a study of cytomegalovirus exposure and HLA in healthy donors. About the research overall: It was reported in a later analysis that the approximately 110 validation repertoires used the same platform as the roughly 640 first-cohort repertoires. The study, taken as a whole, reports: First-cohort TCR clusters tended to co-occur in the 120 or so validation repertoires, a later analysis found.

This CDR3 contains 13 residues. Trimming cost V 3 bases and J 3 bases; bases outside gene matches: 5. The germline V gene has CDR1 SQVTM and CDR2 ANQGSEA. Sequenced sample: PBMCs. This TCR came from a man aged 18 to 29 in good health and CMV-seronegative. J is TRBJ2-7 and V is TRBV29-1; 7 nucleotides match TRBD1. The CDR3 is CSVEGDRDYEQYF. The CDR3 DNA is TGCAGCGTTGAGGGGGACAGAGACTACGAGCAGTACTTC.